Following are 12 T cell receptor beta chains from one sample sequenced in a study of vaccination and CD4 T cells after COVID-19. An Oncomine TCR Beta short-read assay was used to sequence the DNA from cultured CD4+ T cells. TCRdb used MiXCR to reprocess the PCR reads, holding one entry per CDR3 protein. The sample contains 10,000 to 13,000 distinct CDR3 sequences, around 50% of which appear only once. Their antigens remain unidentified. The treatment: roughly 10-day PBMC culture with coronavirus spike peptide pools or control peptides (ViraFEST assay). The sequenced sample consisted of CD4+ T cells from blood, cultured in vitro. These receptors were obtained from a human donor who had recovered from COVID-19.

CDR3 nucleotides: TGTGCCAGCAGTTCAAGTGGGGCCAACGTCCTGACTTTC. Residues: CASSSSGANVLTF. The chain employs TRBV6-5 and TRBJ2-6; D uncertain. The ends were cut back, 4 bases at V and 3 bases at J, with 4 bases in the middle. The CDR3 consists of 13 residues. Germline CDR1 MNHEY, CDR2 SVGAGI.

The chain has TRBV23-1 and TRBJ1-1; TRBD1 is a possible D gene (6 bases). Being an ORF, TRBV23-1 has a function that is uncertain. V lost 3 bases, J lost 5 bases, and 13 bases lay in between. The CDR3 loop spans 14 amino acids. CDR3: CASSHRGSRTEAFF. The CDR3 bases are TGCGCCAGCAGTCACAGGGGATCCCGAACTGAAGCTTTCTTT.

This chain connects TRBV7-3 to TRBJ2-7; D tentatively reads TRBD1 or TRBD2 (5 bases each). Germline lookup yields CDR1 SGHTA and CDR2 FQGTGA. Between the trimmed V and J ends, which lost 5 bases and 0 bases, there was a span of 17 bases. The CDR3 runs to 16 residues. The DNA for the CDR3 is TGTGCCAGCAGCCGCGGTCAGAGGGGAAGCTCCTACGAGCAGTACTTC. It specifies CASSRGQRGSSYEQYF. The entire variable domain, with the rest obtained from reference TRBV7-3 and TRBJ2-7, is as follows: GAGVSQTPSNKVTEKGKYVELRCDPISGHTALYWYRQSLGQGPEFLIYFQGTGAADDSGLPNDRFFAVRPEGSVSTLKIQRTERGDSAVYLCASSRGQRGSSYEQYFGPGTRLTVT.

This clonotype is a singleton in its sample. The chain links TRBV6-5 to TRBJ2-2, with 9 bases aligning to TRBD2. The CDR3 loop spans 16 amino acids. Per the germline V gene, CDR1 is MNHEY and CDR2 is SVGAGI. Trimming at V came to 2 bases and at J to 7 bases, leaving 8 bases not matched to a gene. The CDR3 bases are TGTGCCAGCAGTTACAGTTCTAGCGGGATTGGCGGGGAGCTGTTTTTT. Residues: CASSYSSSGIGGELFF.

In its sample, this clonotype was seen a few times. The DNA for the CDR3 is TGCAGTGCTGGGGACGGAAACACTGAAGCTTTCTTT. Protein product: CSAGDGNTEAFF. The V and J genes are TRBV20-1 and TRBJ1-1; tentative D call: TRBD1 (5 bases). V lost 5 bases, J lost 2 bases, and 9 bases lay in between. This CDR3 spans 12 amino acids. Germline values: CDR1 DFQATT, CDR2 SNEGSKA (reference sequence).

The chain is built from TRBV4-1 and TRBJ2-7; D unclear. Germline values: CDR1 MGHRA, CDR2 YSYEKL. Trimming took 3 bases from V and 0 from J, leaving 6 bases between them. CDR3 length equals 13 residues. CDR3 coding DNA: TGCGCCAGCAGCCAGGCCTACTCCTACGAGCAGTACTTC. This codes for CASSQAYSYEQYF.

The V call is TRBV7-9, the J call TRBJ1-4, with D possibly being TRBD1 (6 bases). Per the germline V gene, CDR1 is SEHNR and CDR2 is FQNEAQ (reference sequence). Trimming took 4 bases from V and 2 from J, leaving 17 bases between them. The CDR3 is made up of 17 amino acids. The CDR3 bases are TGTGCCAGCAGCTCTGTGGGGGGCCTCTCGACTAATGAAAAACTGTTTTTT. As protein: CASSSVGGLSTNEKLFF. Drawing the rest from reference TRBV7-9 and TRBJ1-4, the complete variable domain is DTGVSQNPRHKITKRGQNVTFRCDPISEHNRLYWYRQTLGQGPEFLTYFQNEAQLEKSRLLSDRFSAERPKGSFSTLEIQRTEQGDSAMYLCASSSVGGLSTNEKLFFGSGTQLSVL.

CDR3 coding DNA: TGTGCCAGCAGCCAAGATCCTGGCGGGGGCTCCTACGAGCAGTACTTC. Amino acid sequence: CASSQDPGGGSYEQYF. V is TRBV4-2 and J is TRBJ2-7; the match to TRBD2 covers 7 bases. The germline CDR1 and CDR2 sequences are LGHNA and YNFKEQ. The CDR3 extends over 16 amino acids. V was pared by 0 bases and J by 0 bases, with 5 bases of the junction left unmatched.

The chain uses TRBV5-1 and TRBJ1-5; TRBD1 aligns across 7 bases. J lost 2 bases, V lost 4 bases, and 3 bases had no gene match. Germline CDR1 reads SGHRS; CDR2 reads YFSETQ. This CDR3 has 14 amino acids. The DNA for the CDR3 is TGCGCCAGCAGCGAGGGGACAGGCAATCAGCCCCAGCATTTT. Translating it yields CASSEGTGNQPQHF.

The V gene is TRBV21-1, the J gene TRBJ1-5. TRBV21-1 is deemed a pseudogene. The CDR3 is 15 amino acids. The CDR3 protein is CASSGRLRGNQPQHF. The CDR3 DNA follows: TGTGCCAGCAGCGGACGCTTACGGGGCAATCAGCCCCAGCATTTT.

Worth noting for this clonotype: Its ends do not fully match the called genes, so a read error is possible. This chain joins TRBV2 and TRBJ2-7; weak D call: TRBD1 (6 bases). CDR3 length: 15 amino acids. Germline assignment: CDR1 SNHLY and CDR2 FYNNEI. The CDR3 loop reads CANSEAGVTTYEQYF. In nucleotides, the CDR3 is TGTGCCAACAGTGAAGCAGGGGTAACTACTTACGAGCAGTACTTC. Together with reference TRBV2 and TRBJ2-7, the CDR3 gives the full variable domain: EPEVTQTPSHQVTQMGQEVILRCVPISNHLYFYWYRQILGQKVEFLVSFYNNEISEKSEIFDDQFSVERPDGSNFTLKIRSTKLEDSAMYFCANSEAGVTTYEQYFGPGTRLTVT.

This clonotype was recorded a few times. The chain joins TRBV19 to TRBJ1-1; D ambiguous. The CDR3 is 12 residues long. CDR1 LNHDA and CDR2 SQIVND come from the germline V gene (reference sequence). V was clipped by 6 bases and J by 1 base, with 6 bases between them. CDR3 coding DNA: TGTGCCAGTAGGTCGTCGAACACTGAAGCTTTCTTT. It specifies CASRSSNTEAFF.